This T cell receptor beta chain was sequenced for a study of post-analysis software for immune sequencing data. About the study: Recorded disease courses covered relapsing-remitting, secondary progressive and progressive-relapsing multiple sclerosis. Some patients had no subtype annotation. Findings and limits, study-wide: Significantly lower normalized Chao1 diversity was found in patients with multiple sclerosis relative to controls. Controls showed lower frequencies than patients for several TRBV segments, and TRBV5-6, TRBV5-1 and TRBV20-1 were among these. Strong co-clustering by F measure was evident for samples that had been prepared in the same batch.

This clonotype appeared a few times. Its matching antigen is unknown. Prepared TCR beta cDNA libraries contained unique molecular identifiers. It was from roughly 1 to 10 million T cells that about 500,000 cDNA molecules came. MiXCR, applied by TCRdb to the PCR reads, yields one record per CDR3 protein. The profile shows approximately 360,000 distinct CDR3 sequences, about a third of them singletons. The CDR3 covers 12 residues. The V gene lost 8 bases and the J gene lost 1 base, with 7 bases spanning the gap. From germline, CDR1 is SEHNR and CDR2 FQNEAQ (reference sequence). The source of this sequence is a girl aged 10-17 years with multiple sclerosis. Sequenced material: blood. The rearrangement uses TRBV7-9 and TRBJ2-3; unclear D gene. CDR3: CASGYGTDTQYF. The DNA of the CDR3 is TGTGCCAGCGGGTACGGCACAGATACGCAGTATTTT.